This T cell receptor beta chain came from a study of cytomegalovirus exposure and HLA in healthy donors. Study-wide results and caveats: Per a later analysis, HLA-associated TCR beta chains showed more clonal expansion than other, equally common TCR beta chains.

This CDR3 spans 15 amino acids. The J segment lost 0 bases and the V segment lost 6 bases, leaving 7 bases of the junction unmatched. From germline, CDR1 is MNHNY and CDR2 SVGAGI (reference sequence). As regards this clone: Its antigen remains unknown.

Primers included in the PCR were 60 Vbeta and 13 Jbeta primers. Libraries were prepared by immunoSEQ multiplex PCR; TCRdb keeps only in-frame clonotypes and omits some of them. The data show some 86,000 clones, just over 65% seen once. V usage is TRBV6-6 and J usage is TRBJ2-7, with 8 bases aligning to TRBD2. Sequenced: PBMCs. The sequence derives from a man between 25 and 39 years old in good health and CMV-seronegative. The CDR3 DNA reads TGTGCCAGCAGCCTCTTAGCGGGGAGCTCCTACGAGCAGTACTTC. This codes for CASSLLAGSSYEQYF.